This record covers a single T cell receptor beta chain. This entry belongs to a study of T cell changes during pregnancy in multiple sclerosis. Sequencing was performed with immunoSEQ multiplex PCR; in TCRdb, only in-frame clones are kept and a portion is missing. The sample records about 88,000 clones, 92% being singletons. With V trimmed by 5 bases and J by 5 bases, 14 bases remained unmatched. Germline-derived CDR1 and CDR2 are SGHTA and FQGNSA. This CDR3 is 16 amino acids long. The material sequenced was peripheral blood, taken in the first trimester of pregnancy. The source is a female donor with multiple sclerosis, enrolled in a pregnancy study. The chain joins TRBV7-2 to TRBJ2-5, with TRBD1 identical over 7 bases. DNA of the CDR3: TGTGCCAGCAGCAGAGAGGGGGCGCTCCGTGGGGAGACCCAGTACTTC. This codes for CASSREGALRGETQYF.